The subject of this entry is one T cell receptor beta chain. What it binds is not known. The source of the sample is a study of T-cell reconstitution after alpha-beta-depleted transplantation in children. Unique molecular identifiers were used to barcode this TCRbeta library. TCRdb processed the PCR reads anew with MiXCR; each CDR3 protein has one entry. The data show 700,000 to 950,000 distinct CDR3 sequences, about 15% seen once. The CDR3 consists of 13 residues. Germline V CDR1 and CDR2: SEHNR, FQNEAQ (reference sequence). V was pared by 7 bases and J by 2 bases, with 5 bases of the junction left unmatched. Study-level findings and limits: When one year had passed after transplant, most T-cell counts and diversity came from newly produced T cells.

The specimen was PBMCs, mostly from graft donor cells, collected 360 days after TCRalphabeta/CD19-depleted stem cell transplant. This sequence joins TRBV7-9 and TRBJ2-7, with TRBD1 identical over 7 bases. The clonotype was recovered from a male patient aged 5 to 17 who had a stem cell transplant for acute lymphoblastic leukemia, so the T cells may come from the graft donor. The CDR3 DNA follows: TGTGCCAGCAAGACAGGGTTGACCTACGAGCAGTACTTC. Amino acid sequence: CASKTGLTYEQYF.